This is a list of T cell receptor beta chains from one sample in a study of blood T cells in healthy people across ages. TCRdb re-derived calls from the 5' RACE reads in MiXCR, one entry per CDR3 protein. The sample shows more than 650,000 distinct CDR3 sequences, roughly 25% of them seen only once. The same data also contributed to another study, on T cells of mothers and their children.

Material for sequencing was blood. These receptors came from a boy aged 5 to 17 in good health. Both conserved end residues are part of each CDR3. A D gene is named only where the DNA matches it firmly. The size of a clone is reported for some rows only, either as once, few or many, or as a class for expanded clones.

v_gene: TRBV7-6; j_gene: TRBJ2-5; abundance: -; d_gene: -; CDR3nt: TGTGCCAGCAGCTTCTGGTCAATCCCTCAGGAAGAGACCCAGTACTTC; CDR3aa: CASSFWSIPQEETQYF
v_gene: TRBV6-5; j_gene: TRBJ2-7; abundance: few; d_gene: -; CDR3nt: TGTGCCAGCAGTTCCCGGGCCCTCTGGGGAGAGCAGTACTTC; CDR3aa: CASSSRALWGEQYF
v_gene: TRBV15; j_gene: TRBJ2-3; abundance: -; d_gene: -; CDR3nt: TGTGCCACCAGCAGGGAGCGGAGCACAGATACGCAGTATTTT; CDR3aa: CATSRERSTDTQYF
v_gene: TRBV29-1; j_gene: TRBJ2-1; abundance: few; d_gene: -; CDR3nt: TGCAGCGTTGGTGGACACCCAGAGTTCTTC; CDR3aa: CSVGGHPEFF
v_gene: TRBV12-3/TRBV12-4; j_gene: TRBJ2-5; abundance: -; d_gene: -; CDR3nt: TGTGCCAGCAGTTTAAGGTTGGCGGCGGGCCAAGAGACCCAGTACTTC; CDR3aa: CASSLRLAAGQETQYF
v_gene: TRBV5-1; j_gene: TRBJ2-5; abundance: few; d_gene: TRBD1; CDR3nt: TGCGCCAGCAGCCTTGAGGGGACAGTGACGGAGACCCAGTACTTC; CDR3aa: CASSLEGTVTETQYF
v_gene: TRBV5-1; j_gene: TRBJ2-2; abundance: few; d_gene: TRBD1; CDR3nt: TGCGCCAGCAGCTCCACTCCCGGGACAGTATTCACCGGGGAGCTGTTTTTT; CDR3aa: CASSSTPGTVFTGELFF
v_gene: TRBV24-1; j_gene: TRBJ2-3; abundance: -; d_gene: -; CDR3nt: TGTGCCACCAGTGATGCCTTATTACGGGAGATAGATACGCAGTATTTT; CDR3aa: CATSDALLREIDTQYF
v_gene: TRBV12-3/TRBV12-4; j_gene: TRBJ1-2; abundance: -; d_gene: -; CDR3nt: TGTGCCATCCCGGGGGAGAACCCCGTTGTTGGCTACACCTTC; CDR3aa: CAIPGENPVVGYTF
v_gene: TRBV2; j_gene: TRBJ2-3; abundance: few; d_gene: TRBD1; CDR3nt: TGTGCCAGCAGACAGGGGGAGGCAGATACGCAGTATTTT; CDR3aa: CASRQGEADTQYF
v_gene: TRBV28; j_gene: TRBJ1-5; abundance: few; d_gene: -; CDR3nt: TGTGCCAGCAGATGGGAGTTGTATAGCAATCAGCCCCAGCATTTT; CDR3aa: CASRWELYSNQPQHF
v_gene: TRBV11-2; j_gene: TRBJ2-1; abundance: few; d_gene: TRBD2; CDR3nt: TGTGCCAGCAGCTCCCGACTAGCGGCACCCAATGAGCAGTTCTTC; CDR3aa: CASSSRLAAPNEQFF
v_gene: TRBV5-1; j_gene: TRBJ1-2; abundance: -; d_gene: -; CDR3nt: TGCGCCAGCAGCTTTTCAAGAGATGGCTACACCTTC; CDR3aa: CASSFSRDGYTF
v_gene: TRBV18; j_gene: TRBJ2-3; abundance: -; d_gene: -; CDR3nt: TGTGCCAGCTCACCACCCCTAGTACGGCGGGGGCGACCTTATTTT; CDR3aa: CASSPPLVRRGRPYF
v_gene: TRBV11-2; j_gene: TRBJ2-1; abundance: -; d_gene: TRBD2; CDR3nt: TGTGCCAGCAGCCCCAGGACTAGCGGGACCTCCTACAATGAGCAGTTCTTC; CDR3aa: CASSPRTSGTSYNEQFF
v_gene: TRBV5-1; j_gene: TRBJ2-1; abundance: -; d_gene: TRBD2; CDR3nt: TGCGCCAGCAGCCTACTATGGGGACTAGCGGAGGACAATGAGCAGTTCTTC; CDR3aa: CASSLLWGLAEDNEQFF
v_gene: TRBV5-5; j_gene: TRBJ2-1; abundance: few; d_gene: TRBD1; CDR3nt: TGTGCCAGCAGCAGAGGGGACAGTACCTACAATGAGCAGTTCTTC; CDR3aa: CASSRGDSTYNEQFF
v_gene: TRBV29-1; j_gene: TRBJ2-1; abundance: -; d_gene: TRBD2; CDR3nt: TGCAGCGTTGTTCGGGGGGGCAATGAGCAGTTCTTC; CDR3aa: CSVVRGGNEQFF
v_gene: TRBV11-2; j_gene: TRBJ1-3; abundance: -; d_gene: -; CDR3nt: TGTGCCAGCAGCTCAGACGTATACTCTGGAAACACCATATATTTT; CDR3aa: CASSSDVYSGNTIYF